Listed here are 9 T cell receptor beta chains from one sample, sequenced in a study of T cell responses to AZD1222 COVID-19 vaccine. The data were produced by immunoSEQ multiplex PCR, yet TCRdb's version contains in-frame clones alone and is incomplete. The sample carries tens of thousands of clones, 80% to 90% recorded once. The sample in question was peripheral blood, obtained on day 0 of AZD1222 vaccination. These receptors were taken from an adult in good health.

The chain joins TRBV7-2 to TRBJ2-5; D gene uncertain. CDR1 is SGHTA, CDR2 FQGNSA, per germline. The CDR3 extends over 14 amino acids. The V and J ends lost 5 bases and 2 bases respectively, with 12 bases between them. CDR3 nucleotide sequence: TGTGCCAGCAGCCGTCAACGGGTTCAAGAGACCCAGTACTTC. It specifies CASSRQRVQETQYF.

The V gene is TRBV2, the J gene TRBJ2-5; a possible D gene is TRBD2 (5 bases). Germline V gene data show CDR1 as SNHLY and CDR2 as FYNNEI. This CDR3 is built from 15 residues. V was clipped by 8 bases and J by 2 bases, with 18 bases between them. The DNA for the CDR3 is TGTGCCAGCGAAGCCCCCCTAGCCCCTCAAGAGACCCAGTACTTC. It yields the protein CASEAPLAPQETQYF.

The V call is TRBV6-1, the J call TRBJ2-6; D remains ambiguous. This CDR3 region has 16 residues. CDR1 is MNHNS, CDR2 SASEGT, per germline. Trimming removed 0 bases at V and 4 bases at J, with 10 bases between. This CDR3 is CASSEALDHGANVLTF. CDR3 nucleotides: TGTGCCAGCAGTGAAGCATTGGACCACGGGGCCAACGTCCTGACTTTC.

This chain links TRBV3-1 (or the pseudogene TRBV3-2) with TRBJ2-6; D might be TRBD2 (6 bases). The CDR3 covers 15 residues. Germline CDR1 is LGHDT and CDR2 is YNNKEL (reference sequence). Trimming took off 7 bases at V and 2 bases at J, with 12 bases between the two ends. CDR3 in amino acids: CASNHGGTGANVLTF. DNA for the CDR3: TGTGCCAGCAACCATGGAGGGACTGGGGCCAACGTCCTGACTTTC.

This chain joins TRBV28 and TRBJ2-3, with TRBD1 identical over 8 bases. The CDR3 extends over 13 amino acids. Losses at the gene ends were 6 bases for V and 4 bases for J; bases not matched to a gene: 3. CDR1 is MDHEN and CDR2 is SYDVKM in the germline V gene. The CDR3 DNA reads TGTGCCAGCAGCCCCAGGGGGCCAGATACGCAGTATTTT. This encodes CASSPRGPDTQYF.

V usage is TRBV7-2 and J usage is TRBJ1-3; D is unresolved. V lost 1 base to trimming and J lost 1 base, with 8 bases between them. This CDR3 region has 15 residues. Germline-derived CDR1 and CDR2 are SGHTA and FQGNSA. The CDR3 spells CASSLVRRSGNTIYF. Written as DNA, the CDR3 is TGTGCCAGCAGCTTAGTTCGGAGGTCTGGAAACACCATATATTTT.

This clone has just a few counts. J is TRBJ1-3 and V is TRBV2, with 12 nucleotides matching TRBD1. Germline CDR1 and CDR2: SNHLY and FYNNEI. The CDR3 extends over 15 amino acids. V was clipped by 4 bases and J by 6 bases; unmatched bases: 4. CDR3 amino acids: CASSGDRGRINTIYF. Written as DNA, the CDR3 is TGTGCCAGCAGTGGGGACAGGGGGCGCATAAACACCATATATTTT. The variable domain in full, completed from reference TRBV2 and TRBJ1-3, reads EPEVTQTPSHQVTQMGQEVILRCVPISNHLYFYWYRQILGQKVEFLVSFYNNEISEKSEIFDDQFSVERPDGSNFTLKIRSTKLEDSAMYFCASSGDRGRINTIYFGEGSWLTVV.

This rearrangement joins TRBV7-2 to TRBJ2-7, with unresolved D. This CDR3 is built from 12 residues. V lost 0 bases and J 3 bases, leaving 3 bases between the germline ends. Germline CDR1 and CDR2: SGHTA and FQGNSA. CDR3 region: CASSLARYEQYF. CDR3 DNA: TGTGCCAGCAGCTTAGCTCGCTACGAGCAGTACTTC.

The CDR3 DNA reads TGTGCCATCAGGCCAACCGATACTGGAAACACCATATATTTT. This encodes CAIRPTDTGNTIYF. The chain links TRBV10-3 to TRBJ1-3; D not resolved. This CDR3 has 14 amino acids. V was trimmed by 6 bases and J by 2 bases, leaving 11 bases between them. Germline V lookup: CDR1 ENHRY, CDR2 SYGVKD.